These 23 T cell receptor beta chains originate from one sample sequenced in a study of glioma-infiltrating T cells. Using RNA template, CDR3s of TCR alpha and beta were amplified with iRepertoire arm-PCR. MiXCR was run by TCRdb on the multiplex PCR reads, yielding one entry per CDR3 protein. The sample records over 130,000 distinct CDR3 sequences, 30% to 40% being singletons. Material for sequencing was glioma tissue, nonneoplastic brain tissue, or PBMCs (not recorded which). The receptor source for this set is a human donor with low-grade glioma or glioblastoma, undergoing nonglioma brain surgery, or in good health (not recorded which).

This CDR3 reads CASSPGLSVLETQYF. The CDR3 nucleotides read TGTGCCAGCAGCCCAGGCCTAAGCGTATTAGAGACCCAGTACTTC. The gene calls are TRBV7-9 and TRBJ2-5; D is unclear. V was clipped by 5 bases and J by 4 bases, with 17 bases between them. Germline values: CDR1 SEHNR, CDR2 FQNEAQ (reference sequence). The CDR3 has 15 residues.

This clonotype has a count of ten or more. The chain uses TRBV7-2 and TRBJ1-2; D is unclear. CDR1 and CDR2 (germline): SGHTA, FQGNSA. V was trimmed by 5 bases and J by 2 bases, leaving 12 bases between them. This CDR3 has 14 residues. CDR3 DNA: TGTGCCAGCAGCCCCGGGGAGCCAAACTATGGCTACACCTTC. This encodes CASSPGEPNYGYTF.

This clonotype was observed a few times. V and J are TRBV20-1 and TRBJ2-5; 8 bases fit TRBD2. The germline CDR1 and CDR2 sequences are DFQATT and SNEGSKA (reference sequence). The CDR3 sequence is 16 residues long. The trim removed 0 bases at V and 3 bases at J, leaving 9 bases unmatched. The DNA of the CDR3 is TGCAGTGCTAGAGATCGCTTATATAGCGGGAAAGAGACCCAGTACTTC. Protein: CSARDRLYSGKETQYF.

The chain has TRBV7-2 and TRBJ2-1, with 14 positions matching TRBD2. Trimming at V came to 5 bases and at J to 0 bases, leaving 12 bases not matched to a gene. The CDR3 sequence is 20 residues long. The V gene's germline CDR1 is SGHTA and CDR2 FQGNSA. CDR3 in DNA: TGTGCCAGCAGCCACCTTCCGGGACTAGCGGGAGATAGCTCCTACAATGAGCAGTTCTTC. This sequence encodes CASSHLPGLAGDSSYNEQFF.

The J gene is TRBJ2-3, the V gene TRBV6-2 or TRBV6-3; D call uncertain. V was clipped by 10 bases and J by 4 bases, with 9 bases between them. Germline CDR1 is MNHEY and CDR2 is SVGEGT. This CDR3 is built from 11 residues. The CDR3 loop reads CATTHADTQYF. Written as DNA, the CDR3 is TGTGCCACCACACACGCAGATACGCAGTATTTT.

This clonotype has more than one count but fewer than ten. The CDR3 is CASRQRDGGLNQPQHF. The CDR3 DNA follows: TGTGCCAGCCGCCAACGGGACGGGGGATTAAATCAGCCCCAGCATTTT. The rearrangement joins TRBV27 to TRBJ1-5; tentative D call: TRBD1 (5 bases). Germline loops: CDR1 MNHEY, CDR2 SMNVEV (reference sequence). The V end lost 8 bases, the J end lost 4 bases, and 21 bases lay between the germline ends. This CDR3 comprises 16 residues.

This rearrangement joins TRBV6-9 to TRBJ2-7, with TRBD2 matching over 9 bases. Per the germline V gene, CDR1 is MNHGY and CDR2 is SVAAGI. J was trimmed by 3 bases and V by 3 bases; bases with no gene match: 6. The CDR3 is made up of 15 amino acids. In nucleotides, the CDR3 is TGTGCCAGCAGTTACGCTGATAGCGGGAGCTACGAGCAGTACTTC. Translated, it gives CASSYADSGSYEQYF.

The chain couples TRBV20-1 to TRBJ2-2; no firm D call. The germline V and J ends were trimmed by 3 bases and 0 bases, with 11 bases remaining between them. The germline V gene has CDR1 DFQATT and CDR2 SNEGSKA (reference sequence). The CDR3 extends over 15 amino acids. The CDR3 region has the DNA TGCAGTGCTAGTTTTCCCGCATCGAACACCGGGGAGCTGTTTTTT. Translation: CSASFPASNTGELFF.

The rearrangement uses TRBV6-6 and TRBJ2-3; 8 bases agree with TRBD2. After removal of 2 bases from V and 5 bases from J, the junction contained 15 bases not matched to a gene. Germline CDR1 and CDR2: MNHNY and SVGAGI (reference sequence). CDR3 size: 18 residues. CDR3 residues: CASSYRGRSGRTGDTQYF. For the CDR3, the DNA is TGTGCCAGCAGTTACCGTGGGCGGAGCGGGAGAACCGGAGATACGCAGTATTTT.

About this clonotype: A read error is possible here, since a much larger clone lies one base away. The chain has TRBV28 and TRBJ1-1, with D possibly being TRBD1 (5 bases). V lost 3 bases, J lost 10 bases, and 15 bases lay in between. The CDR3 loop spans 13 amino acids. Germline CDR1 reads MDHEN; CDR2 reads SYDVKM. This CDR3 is CASSFLDSHGAFF. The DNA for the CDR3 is TGTGCCAGCAGTTTCCTTGACAGCCATGGAGCTTTCTTT.

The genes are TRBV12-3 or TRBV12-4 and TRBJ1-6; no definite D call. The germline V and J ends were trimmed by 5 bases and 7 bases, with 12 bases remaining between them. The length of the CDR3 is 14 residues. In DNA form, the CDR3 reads TGTGCCAGCAGTCCCCGGCATTCAAATTCACCCCTCCACTTT. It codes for CASSPRHSNSPLHF.

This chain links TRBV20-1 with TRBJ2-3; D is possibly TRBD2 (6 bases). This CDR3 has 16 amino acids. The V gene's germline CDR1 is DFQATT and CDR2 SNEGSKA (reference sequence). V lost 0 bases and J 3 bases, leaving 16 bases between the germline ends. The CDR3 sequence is CSARDSFGGVTDTQYF. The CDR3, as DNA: TGCAGTGCTAGAGATAGTTTCGGGGGAGTGACAGATACGCAGTATTTT.

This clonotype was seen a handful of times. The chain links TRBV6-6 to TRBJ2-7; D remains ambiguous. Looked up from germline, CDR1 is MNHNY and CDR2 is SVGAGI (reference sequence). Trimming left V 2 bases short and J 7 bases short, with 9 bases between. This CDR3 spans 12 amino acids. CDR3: CASSYGDPEQYF. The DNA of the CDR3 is TGTGCCAGCAGTTACGGCGACCCGGAGCAGTACTTC.

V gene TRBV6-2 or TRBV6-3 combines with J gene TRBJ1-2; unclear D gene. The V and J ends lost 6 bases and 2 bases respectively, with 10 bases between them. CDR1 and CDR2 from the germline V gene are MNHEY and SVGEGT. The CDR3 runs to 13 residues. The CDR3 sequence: CASRTDGNYGYTF. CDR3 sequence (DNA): TGTGCCAGCAGAACGGACGGGAACTATGGCTACACCTTC.

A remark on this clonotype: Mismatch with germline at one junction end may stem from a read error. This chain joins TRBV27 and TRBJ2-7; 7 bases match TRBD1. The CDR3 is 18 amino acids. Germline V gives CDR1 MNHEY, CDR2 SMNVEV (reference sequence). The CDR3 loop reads CTSRSLGQSPTLAYEQYF. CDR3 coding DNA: TGTACCAGCCGATCCCTGGGACAGTCCCCTACACTAGCCTACGAGCAGTACTTC.

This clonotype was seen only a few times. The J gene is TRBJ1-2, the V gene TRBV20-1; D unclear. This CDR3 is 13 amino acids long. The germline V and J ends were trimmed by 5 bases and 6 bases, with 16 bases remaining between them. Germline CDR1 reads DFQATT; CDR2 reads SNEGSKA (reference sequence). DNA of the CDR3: TGCAGTGCTGGTCAGTCAGAGAGGCATGGCTACACCTTC. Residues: CSAGQSERHGYTF.

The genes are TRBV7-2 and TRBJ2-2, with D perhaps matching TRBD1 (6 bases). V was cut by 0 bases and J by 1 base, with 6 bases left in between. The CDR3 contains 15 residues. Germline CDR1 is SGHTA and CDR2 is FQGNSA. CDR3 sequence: CASSLAGQNTGELFF. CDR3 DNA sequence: TGTGCCAGCAGCTTAGCGGGACAGAACACCGGGGAGCTGTTTTTT. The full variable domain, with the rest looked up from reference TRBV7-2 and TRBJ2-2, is GAGVSQSPSNKVTEKGKDVELRCDPISGHTALYWYRQSLGQGLEFLIYFQGNSAPDKSGLPSDRFSAERTGGSVSTLTIQRTQQEDSAVYLCASSLAGQNTGELFFGEGSRLTVL.

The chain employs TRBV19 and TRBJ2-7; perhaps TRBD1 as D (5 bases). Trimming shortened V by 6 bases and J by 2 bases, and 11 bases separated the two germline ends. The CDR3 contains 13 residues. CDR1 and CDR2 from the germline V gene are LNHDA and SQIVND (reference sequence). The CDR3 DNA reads TGTGCCAGTAGCCCAGGACATGCCTACGAGCAGTACTTC. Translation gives CASSPGHAYEQYF. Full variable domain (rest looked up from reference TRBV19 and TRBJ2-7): DGGITQSPKYLFRKEGQNVTLSCEQNLNHDAMYWYRQDPGQGLRLIYYSQIVNDFQKGDIAEGYSVSREKKESFPLTVTSAQKNPTAFYLCASSPGHAYEQYFGPGTRLTVT.

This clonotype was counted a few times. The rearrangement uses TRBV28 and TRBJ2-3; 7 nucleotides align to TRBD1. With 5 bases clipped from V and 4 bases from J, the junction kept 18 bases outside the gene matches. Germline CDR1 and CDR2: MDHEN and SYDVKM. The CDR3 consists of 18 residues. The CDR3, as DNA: TGTGCCAGCAGTCGTGGGGTCAGAGGGACAGAGATACCAGATACGCAGTATTTT. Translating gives CASSRGVRGTEIPDTQYF.

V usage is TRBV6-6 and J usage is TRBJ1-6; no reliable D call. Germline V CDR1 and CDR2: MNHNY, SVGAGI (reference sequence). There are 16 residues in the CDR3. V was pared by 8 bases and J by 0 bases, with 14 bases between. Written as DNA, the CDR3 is TGTGCCAGCCTTCGAGGGATGGGCTCCTATAATTCACCCCTCCACTTT. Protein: CASLRGMGSYNSPLHF.

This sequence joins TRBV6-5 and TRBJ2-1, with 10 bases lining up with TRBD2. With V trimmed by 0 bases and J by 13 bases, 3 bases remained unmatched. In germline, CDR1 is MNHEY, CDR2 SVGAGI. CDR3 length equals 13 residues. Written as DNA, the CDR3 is TGTGCCAGCAGTTACTCGAAGCGGGAGGGCCAGTTCTTC. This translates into CASSYSKREGQFF.

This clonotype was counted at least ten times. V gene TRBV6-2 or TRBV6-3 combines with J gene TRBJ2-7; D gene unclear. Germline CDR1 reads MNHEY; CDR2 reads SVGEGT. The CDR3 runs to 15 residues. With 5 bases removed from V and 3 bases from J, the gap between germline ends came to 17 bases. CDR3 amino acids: CASSPGGAGYYEQYF. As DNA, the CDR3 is TGTGCCAGCAGTCCTGGTGGAGCCGGCTACTACGAGCAGTACTTC.

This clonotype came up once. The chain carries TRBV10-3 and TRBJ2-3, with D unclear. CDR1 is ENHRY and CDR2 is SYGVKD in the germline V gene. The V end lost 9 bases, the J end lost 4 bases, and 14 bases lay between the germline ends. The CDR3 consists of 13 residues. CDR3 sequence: CAISAEASDTQYF. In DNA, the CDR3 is TGTGCCATTTCTGCGGAAGCTTCAGATACGCAGTATTTT.